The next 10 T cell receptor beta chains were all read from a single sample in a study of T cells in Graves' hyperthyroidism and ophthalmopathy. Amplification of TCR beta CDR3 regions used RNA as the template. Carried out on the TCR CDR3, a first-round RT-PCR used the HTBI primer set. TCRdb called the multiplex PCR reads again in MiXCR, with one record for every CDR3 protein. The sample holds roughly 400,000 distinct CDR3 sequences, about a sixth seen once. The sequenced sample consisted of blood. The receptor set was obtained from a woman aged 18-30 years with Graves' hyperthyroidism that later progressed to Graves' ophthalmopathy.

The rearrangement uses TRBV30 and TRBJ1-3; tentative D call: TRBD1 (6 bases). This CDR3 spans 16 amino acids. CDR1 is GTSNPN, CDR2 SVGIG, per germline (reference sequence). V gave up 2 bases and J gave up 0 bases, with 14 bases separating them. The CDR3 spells CAWSRGGGSSGNTIYF. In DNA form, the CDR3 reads TGTGCCTGGAGTCGGGGGGGCGGTAGCTCTGGAAACACCATATATTTT.

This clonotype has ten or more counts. CDR3 DNA: TGTGCCAGCAGTCCGACGGGTGAGACTAATGAAAAACTGTTTTTT. It codes for CASSPTGETNEKLFF. V is TRBV28 and J is TRBJ1-4; D gene ambiguous. The germline V and J ends were trimmed by 5 bases and 2 bases, with 12 bases remaining between them. CDR1 and CDR2 (germline): MDHEN, SYDVKM. The CDR3 covers 15 residues.

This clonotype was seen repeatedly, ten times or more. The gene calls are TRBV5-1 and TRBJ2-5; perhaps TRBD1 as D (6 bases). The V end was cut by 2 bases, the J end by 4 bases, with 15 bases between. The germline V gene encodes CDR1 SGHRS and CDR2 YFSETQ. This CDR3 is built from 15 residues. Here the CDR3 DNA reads TGCGCCAGCAGCTTAGTACAGGGTGGTCGAGAGACCCAGTACTTC. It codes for CASSLVQGGRETQYF.

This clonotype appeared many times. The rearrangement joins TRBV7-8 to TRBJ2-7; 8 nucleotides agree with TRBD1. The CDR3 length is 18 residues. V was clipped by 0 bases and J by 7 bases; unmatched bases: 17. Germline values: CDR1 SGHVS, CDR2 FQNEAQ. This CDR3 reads CASSLAAGLMQGAGEQYF. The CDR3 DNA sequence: TGTGCCAGCAGCTTAGCGGCTGGTTTGATGCAGGGGGCAGGAGAGCAGTACTTC.

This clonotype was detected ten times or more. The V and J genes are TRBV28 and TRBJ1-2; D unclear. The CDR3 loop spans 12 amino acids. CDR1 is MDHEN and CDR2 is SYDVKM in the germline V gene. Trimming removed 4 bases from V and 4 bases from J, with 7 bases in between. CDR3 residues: CASSSVSYGYTF. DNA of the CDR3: TGTGCCAGCAGTTCCGTCAGCTATGGCTACACCTTC.

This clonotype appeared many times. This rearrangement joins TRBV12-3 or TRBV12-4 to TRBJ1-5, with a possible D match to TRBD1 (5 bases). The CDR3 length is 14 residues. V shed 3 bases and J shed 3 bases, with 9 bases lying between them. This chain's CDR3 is CASSFGGNNQPQHF. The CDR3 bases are TGTGCCAGCAGTTTCGGGGGGAACAATCAGCCCCAGCATTTT.

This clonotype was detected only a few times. For the CDR3, the DNA is TGTGCCAGCACCGGGGGTTCGGGGCAGTACTTC. The encoded protein is CASTGGSGQYF. The chain recombines TRBV2 with TRBJ2-7, with D possibly TRBD2 on 6 matching bases. Looked up from germline, CDR1 is SNHLY and CDR2 is FYNNEI. The CDR3 has 11 amino acids. V was shortened by 7 bases and J by 9 bases, with 13 bases between the two germline ends. Full variable domain (outside the CDR3, taken from reference TRBV2 and TRBJ2-7): EPEVTQTPSHQVTQMGQEVILRCVPISNHLYFYWYRQILGQKVEFLVSFYNNEISEKSEIFDDQFSVERPDGSNFTLKIRSTKLEDSAMYFCASTGGSGQYFGPGTRLTVT.

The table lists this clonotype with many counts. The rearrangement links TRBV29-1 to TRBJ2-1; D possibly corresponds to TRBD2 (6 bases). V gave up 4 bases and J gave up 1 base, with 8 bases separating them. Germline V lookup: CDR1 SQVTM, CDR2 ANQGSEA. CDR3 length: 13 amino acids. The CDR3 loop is CSVGGLSYNEQFF. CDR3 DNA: TGCAGCGTTGGGGGACTGTCCTACAATGAGCAGTTCTTC.

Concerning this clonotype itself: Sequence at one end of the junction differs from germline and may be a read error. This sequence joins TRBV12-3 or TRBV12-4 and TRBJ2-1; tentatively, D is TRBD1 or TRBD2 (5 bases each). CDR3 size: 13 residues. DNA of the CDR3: TGTGCCACCAGTTCAGAGGGGTACAATGAGCAGTTCTTC. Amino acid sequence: CATSSEGYNEQFF.

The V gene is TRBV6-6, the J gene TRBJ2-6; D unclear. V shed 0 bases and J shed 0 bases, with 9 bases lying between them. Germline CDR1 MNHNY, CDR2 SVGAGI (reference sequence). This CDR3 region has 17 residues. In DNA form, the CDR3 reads TGTGCCAGCAGTTACTCGATAGGGAACTCTGGGGCCAACGTCCTGACTTTC. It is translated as CASSYSIGNSGANVLTF.